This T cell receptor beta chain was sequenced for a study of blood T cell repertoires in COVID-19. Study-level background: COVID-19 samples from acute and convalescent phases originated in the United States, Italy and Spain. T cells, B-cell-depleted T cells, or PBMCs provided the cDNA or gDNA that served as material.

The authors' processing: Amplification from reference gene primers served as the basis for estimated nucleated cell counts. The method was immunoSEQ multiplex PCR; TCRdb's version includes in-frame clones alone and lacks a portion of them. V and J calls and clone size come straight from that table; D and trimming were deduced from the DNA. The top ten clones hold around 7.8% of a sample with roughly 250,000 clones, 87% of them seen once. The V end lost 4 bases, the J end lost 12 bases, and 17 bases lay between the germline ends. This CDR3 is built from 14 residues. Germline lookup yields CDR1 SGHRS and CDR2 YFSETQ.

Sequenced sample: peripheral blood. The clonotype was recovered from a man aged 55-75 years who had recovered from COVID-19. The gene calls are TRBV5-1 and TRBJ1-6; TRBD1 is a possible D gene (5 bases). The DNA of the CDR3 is TGCGCCAGCAGCGGGGACGACGGGGGTCTACCCCTCCACTTT. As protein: CASSGDDGGLPLHF.